This T cell receptor (beta chain) appears in the sequencing data of a study of T-cell reconstitution after alpha-beta-depleted transplantation in children. Unique molecular identifiers were incorporated when the TCRbeta library was constructed. Each CDR3 protein gets one entry after TCRdb re-called the PCR reads with MiXCR. The sample holds around 500,000 distinct CDR3 sequences; about 12% are singletons and the top ten take around 5.6%. This clonotype was counted ten times or more. The CDR3 is 14 residues long. Germline V CDR1 and CDR2: MNHEY, SMNVEV (reference sequence). V was clipped by 7 bases and J by 0 bases, with 12 bases between them.

Here the sequenced sample was PBMCs from the stem cell graft donor, taken from the stem cell graft. This chain uses TRBV27 with TRBJ2-5, with a possible D match to TRBD2 (5 bases). The receptor was isolated from a human donor who donated a stem cell graft to a child with combined immunodeficiency. The CDR3 DNA reads as TGTGCCAGCAAGGGAGCACCTCACCAAGAGACCCAGTACTTC. Translation: CASKGAPHQETQYF.